In this sample, the clone carrying this T cell receptor beta chain turned up a few times. This entry is derived from a study of cytomegalovirus exposure and HLA in healthy donors. Researchers ran the PCR with 60 Vbeta and 13 Jbeta primers. Generated by immunoSEQ multiplex PCR, the TCRdb table keeps only in-frame clones and is missing some. The data contain over 75,000 clones, about a tenth of them singletons. The junction had 13 bases not matched to a gene; V was cut back by 0 bases and J by 7 bases. The CDR3 contains 16 residues. From germline, CDR1 is SGDLS and CDR2 YYNGEE. Sample: PBMCs. This chain links TRBV9 with TRBJ2-7; 7 nucleotides align to TRBD1. The TCR was taken from a man aged 50 to 59 in good health and CMV-seropositive. The CDR3 protein is CASSVGQGTMMGEQYF. DNA of the CDR3: TGTGCCAGCAGCGTAGGACAGGGCACTATGATGGGGGAGCAGTACTTC.